Below are 21 T cell receptor beta chains sequenced from a single sample in a study of blood T cell repertoires in COVID-19. The assay was immunoSEQ multiplex PCR, and TCRdb's table has in-frame clones only and misses some. Of fewer than 200,000 clones in the sample, about four fifths were seen once. The sequenced sample consisted of peripheral blood. The receptor set was obtained from a woman in her seventies with COVID-19, enrolled during active disease.

The J gene is TRBJ1-2, the V gene TRBV18, with 8 bases fitting TRBD1. The CDR3 has 15 residues. CDR1 is KGHSH and CDR2 is LQKENI in the germline V gene. V lost 6 bases to trimming and J lost 4 bases; unmatched junction nucleotides: 10. Here the CDR3 reads CASSQEDREGYGYTF. Here the CDR3 DNA reads TGTGCCAGCTCTCAAGAGGACAGGGAGGGCTATGGCTACACCTTC.

The chain couples TRBV7-2 to TRBJ2-1; 9 bases align to TRBD1. V shed 4 bases, J shed 7 bases, and the junction held 8 bases outside the gene matches. The CDR3 has 15 amino acids. Germline-derived CDR1 and CDR2 are SGHTA and FQGNSA. This chain's CDR3 is CASSSGGTGKNEQFF. DNA for the CDR3: TGTGCCAGCAGCTCAGGGGGGACAGGGAAGAATGAGCAGTTCTTC.

The chain recombines TRBV7-9 with TRBJ1-1; D gene unclear. The CDR3 length is 14 residues. Trimming took 2 bases from V and 2 from J, leaving 9 bases between them. Per germline, CDR1 SEHNR and CDR2 FQNEAQ (reference sequence). CDR3 nucleotide sequence: TGTGCCAGCAGCTTACTGGCTCCTAACACTGAAGCTTTCTTT. Translation: CASSLLAPNTEAFF. The full variable domain, with the rest looked up from reference TRBV7-9 and TRBJ1-1, is DTGVSQNPRHKITKRGQNVTFRCDPISEHNRLYWYRQTLGQGPEFLTYFQNEAQLEKSRLLSDRFSAERPKGSFSTLEIQRTEQGDSAMYLCASSLLAPNTEAFFGQGTRLTVV.

This chain uses TRBV28 with TRBJ2-1; D gene ambiguous. The germline V gene encodes CDR1 MDHEN and CDR2 SYDVKM. V was pared by 6 bases and J by 4 bases, with 19 bases between. The CDR3 extends over 16 amino acids. CDR3 region: CASRIGRVAQYNEQFF. The CDR3 region has the DNA TGTGCCAGCAGAATAGGCCGGGTAGCTCAATACAATGAGCAGTTCTTC.

The rearrangement uses TRBV4-1 and TRBJ1-6; TRBD1 aligns across 7 bases. Germline loops: CDR1 MGHRA, CDR2 YSYEKL. Trimming cost V 6 bases and J 14 bases; bases outside gene matches: 13. The CDR3 sequence is 14 residues long. The CDR3 region is CASRTDRVSGALHF. The CDR3, as DNA: TGCGCCAGCAGGACCGACAGGGTCTCCGGGGCCCTCCACTTT.

The chain has TRBV19 and TRBJ1-5, with D possibly TRBD1 on 6 matching bases. Germline CDR1 is LNHDA and CDR2 is SQIVND (reference sequence). V gave up 6 bases and J gave up 10 bases, with 13 bases separating them. This CDR3 contains 12 residues. The CDR3 spells CASRGGGQPQHF. In nucleotides, the CDR3 is TGTGCCAGTAGGGGCGGGGGGCAACCCCAGCATTTT.

The chain is built from TRBV28 and TRBJ2-1; D is uncertain. The germline V gene has CDR1 MDHEN and CDR2 SYDVKM. This CDR3 is built from 14 residues. The V gene lost 3 bases and the J gene lost 1 base, with 7 bases spanning the gap. The DNA for the CDR3 is TGTGCCAGCAGTTTGGTAGATTCCTACAATGAGCAGTTCTTC. This sequence encodes CASSLVDSYNEQFF.

This chain joins TRBV19 and TRBJ2-7; D perhaps matches TRBD2 (6 bases). Trimming shortened V by 2 bases and J by 5 bases, and 19 bases separated the two germline ends. This CDR3 is built from 16 residues. CDR1 LNHDA and CDR2 SQIVND come from the germline V gene (reference sequence). CDR3 sequence reads: CASSIPRTTSPDEQYF. Here the CDR3 DNA reads TGTGCCAGTAGTATACCCCGGACTACCTCCCCTGACGAGCAGTACTTC.

J is TRBJ2-2 and V is TRBV29-1; maybe TRBD1 (5 bases). The germline V gene encodes CDR1 SQVTM and CDR2 ANQGSEA. This CDR3 is 15 amino acids long. The germline V and J ends were trimmed by 4 bases and 1 base, with 13 bases remaining between them. The CDR3 sequence is CSVGIGAGNTGELFF. CDR3 coding DNA: TGCAGCGTTGGCATAGGGGCCGGGAACACCGGGGAGCTGTTTTTT.

The chain uses TRBV7-2 and TRBJ1-6; unclear D gene. Per germline, CDR1 SGHTA and CDR2 FQGNSA. V gave up 6 bases and J gave up 10 bases, with 19 bases separating them. The CDR3 runs to 15 residues. The CDR3 sequence: CASSITSRGHSPLHF. The CDR3 DNA is TGTGCCAGCAGTATAACGTCTCGCGGGCACTCACCCCTCCACTTT. The whole variable domain, filled in from reference TRBV7-2 and TRBJ1-6, reads GAGVSQSPSNKVTEKGKDVELRCDPISGHTALYWYRQSLGQGLEFLIYFQGNSAPDKSGLPSDRFSAERTGGSVSTLTIQRTQQEDSAVYLCASSITSRGHSPLHFGNGTRLTVT.

This chain joins TRBV5-6 and TRBJ1-4; possible D gene TRBD1, 6 bases. Germline V CDR1 and CDR2: SGHDT, YYEEEE. V was cut by 2 bases and J by 7 bases, with 18 bases left in between. This CDR3 contains 16 residues. The chain's CDR3 is CASSLNWGQLGEKLFF. CDR3 sequence (DNA): TGTGCCAGCAGCTTAAATTGGGGGCAACTAGGTGAAAAACTGTTTTTT.

The chain links TRBV7-2 to TRBJ2-3; TRBD2 might be the D (5 bases). The CDR3 extends over 14 amino acids. CDR1 SGHTA and CDR2 FQGNSA come from the germline V gene. Trimming stripped 0 bases from V and 4 bases from J, with 8 bases between. As DNA, the CDR3 is TGTGCCAGCAGCTTAGCCTGGCGGGCAGATACGCAGTATTTT. Protein: CASSLAWRADTQYF.

The V call is TRBV27, the J call TRBJ1-2; the D is unclear. The length of the CDR3 is 13 residues. V was shortened by 6 bases and J by 6 bases, with 14 bases between the two germline ends. CDR1 is MNHEY, CDR2 SMNVEV, per germline (reference sequence). The CDR3: CASSPAGNNGYTF. The CDR3 region has the DNA TGTGCCAGCAGCCCCGCGGGGAACAATGGCTACACCTTC.

The rearrangement links TRBV5-1 to TRBJ2-3, with 8 nucleotides matching TRBD2. CDR1 and CDR2 (germline): SGHRS, YFSETQ. Trimming removed 3 bases from V and 4 bases from J; junction bases left unmatched: 4. This CDR3 spans 14 amino acids. CDR3 nucleotide sequence: TGCGCCAGCAGCTCTGTAGCGGGATCAGATACGCAGTATTTT. This codes for CASSSVAGSDTQYF.

The chain couples TRBV7-9 to TRBJ2-7; 13 bases fit TRBD2. Per the germline V gene, CDR1 is SEHNR and CDR2 is FQNEAQ (reference sequence). Trimming at V came to 1 base and at J to 6 bases, leaving 9 bases not matched to a gene. The CDR3 consists of 17 residues. The CDR3 loop is CASSLGGTSGRAAEQYF. In DNA form, the CDR3 reads TGTGCCAGCAGCTTAGGGGGCACTAGCGGGAGGGCCGCCGAGCAGTACTTC.

The CDR3 sequence is CASSLKTAATQPQHF. CDR3 coding DNA: TGTGCCAGCAGTTTAAAGACAGCCGCAACTCAGCCCCAGCATTTT. V is TRBV27 and J is TRBJ1-5; perhaps TRBD1 as D (5 bases). Trimming cost V 2 bases and J 6 bases, with 14 bases left between them. CDR1 and CDR2 from the germline V gene are MNHEY and SMNVEV (reference sequence). This CDR3 has 15 amino acids.

This clone occurred once. The CDR3, as DNA: TGCGCCAGCAGCTTGGCCGTGGGACAGTCCTACGAGCAGTACTTC. Translated, it gives CASSLAVGQSYEQYF. The chain uses TRBV5-1 and TRBJ2-7; 7 bases agree with TRBD1. The CDR3 length is 15 residues. Losses at the gene ends were 0 bases for V and 1 base for J; bases not matched to a gene: 4. CDR1 is SGHRS and CDR2 is YFSETQ in the germline V gene. The whole variable domain, filled in from reference TRBV5-1 and TRBJ2-7, reads KAGVTQTPRYLIKTRGQQVTLSCSPISGHRSVSWYQQTPGQGLQFLFEYFSETQRNKGNFPGRFSGRQFSNSRSEMNVSTLELGDSALYLCASSLAVGQSYEQYFGPGTRLTVT.

This chain joins TRBV7-2 and TRBJ2-3; D gene ambiguous. Germline CDR1 is SGHTA and CDR2 is FQGNSA. Trimming took off 2 bases at V and 6 bases at J, with 12 bases between the two ends. This CDR3 spans 14 amino acids. The CDR3 spells CASSLFSRLDTQYF. The CDR3 DNA is TGTGCCAGCAGCTTATTTTCGCGGCTGGATACGCAGTATTTT.

The V call is TRBV4-2, the J call TRBJ2-7; 9 bases match TRBD1. V was pared by 2 bases and J by 3 bases, with 8 bases of the junction left unmatched. The germline V gene has CDR1 LGHNA and CDR2 YNFKEQ. The CDR3 is 16 amino acids. CDR3 residues: CASSQLGGQGFYEQYF. CDR3 nucleotide sequence: TGTGCCAGCAGCCAATTAGGAGGACAGGGGTTCTACGAGCAGTACTTC.

This clone has a count of ten or more. This chain uses TRBV14 with TRBJ1-6; possible D gene TRBD1, 5 bases. Germline assignment: CDR1 SGHDN and CDR2 FVKESK. Trimming removed 6 bases from V and 7 bases from J, with 16 bases in between. The CDR3 contains 15 residues. CDR3 coding DNA: TGTGCCAGCAGTCGCACCCCAGGGAAGAATTCACCCCTCCACTTT. Residues: CASSRTPGKNSPLHF.

The gene calls are TRBV2 and TRBJ1-2, with unresolved D. V lost 8 bases and J lost 0, with 7 bases in between. CDR3 length: 12 amino acids. Germline-derived CDR1 and CDR2 are SNHLY and FYNNEI. Written as DNA, the CDR3 is TGTGCCAGCGCCCAGGCTAACTATGGCTACACCTTC. Amino acid sequence: CASAQANYGYTF.